The T cell receptor beta chain under discussion was sequenced for a study of T-cell memory formation after mild COVID-19. This clonotype turned up a few times. V lost 5 bases and J 5 bases, leaving 15 bases between the germline ends. CDR1 is SGHVS and CDR2 is FQNEAQ in the germline V gene. The CDR3 is made up of 14 amino acids. TCRdb reanalysed the 5' RACE reads using MiXCR and keeps one entry per CDR3 protein. This sample has 50,000 or so distinct CDR3 sequences, with roughly 27% found just once. Sequenced material: PBMCs or a T cell subset sorted from them (not recorded which). This TCR derives from a man aged 18 to 30 who had mild COVID-19 (a few samples of this study predate the infection). Cell type and time point are not known. The V and J genes are TRBV7-8 and TRBJ2-5, with D possibly TRBD1 on 7 matching bases. The CDR3 coding sequence is TGTGCCAGCAGCCTTAGGAGGGGGCAGGAGACCCAGTACTTC. Amino acids: CASSLRRGQETQYF.